This T cell receptor (beta chain) was observed in a study of OX40 agonist ivuxolimab in advanced cancers. Sequencing was performed with immunoSEQ multiplex PCR; in TCRdb, only in-frame clones are kept and a portion is missing. The sample lists 77,000 or so clones; about 89% were seen once. With regard to this clone: The antigen remains undetermined.

Overall study findings and caveats: The study found among the lowest clonal expansion in partial responders at 0.1-3.0 mg/kg.

There are 17 residues in the CDR3. V gave up 3 bases and J gave up 4 bases; unmatched junction bases: 8. Germline V lookup: CDR1 LNHDA, CDR2 SQIVND (reference sequence). This sequence joins TRBV19 and TRBJ2-2, with 10 bases matching TRBD2. The clonotype originates from an adult with an advanced solid tumor such as melanoma, head and neck, liver or kidney cancer. The sample in question was CD4+ or CD8+ T cells sorted from blood, obtained in a trial of the OX40 agonist ivuxolimab. The CDR3 reads CASSMRSSGSGTGELFF. The CDR3 coding sequence is TGTGCCAGTAGTATGAGGTCTAGCGGGAGCGGCACCGGGGAGCTGTTTTTT.